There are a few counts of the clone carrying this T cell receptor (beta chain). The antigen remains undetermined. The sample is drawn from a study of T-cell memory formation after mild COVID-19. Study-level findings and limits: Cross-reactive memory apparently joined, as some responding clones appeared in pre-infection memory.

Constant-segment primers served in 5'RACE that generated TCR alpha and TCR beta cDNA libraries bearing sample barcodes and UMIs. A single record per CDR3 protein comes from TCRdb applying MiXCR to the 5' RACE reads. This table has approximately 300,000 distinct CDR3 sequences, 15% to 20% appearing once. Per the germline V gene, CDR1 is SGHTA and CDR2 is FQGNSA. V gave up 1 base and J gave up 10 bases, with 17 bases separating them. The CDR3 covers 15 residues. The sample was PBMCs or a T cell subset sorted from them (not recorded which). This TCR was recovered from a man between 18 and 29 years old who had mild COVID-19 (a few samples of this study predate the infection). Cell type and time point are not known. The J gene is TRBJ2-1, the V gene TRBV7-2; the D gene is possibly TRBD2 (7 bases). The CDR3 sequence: CASSLEAARGAEQFF. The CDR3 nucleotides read TGTGCCAGCAGCTTAGAGGCGGCACGGGGGGCCGAGCAGTTCTTC.